This T cell receptor (beta chain) was retrieved from a study of T cell repertoires in cytomegalovirus infection. Background on the study: Matching HLA type and CMV infection were both indicated by public TCR beta signatures.

Using its own MiXCR run on the reads, TCRdb lists one record per CDR3 protein. This table holds roughly 300,000 distinct CDR3 sequences, about 25% found once. There are a few counts of this clonotype. V was pared by 5 bases and J by 2 bases, with 6 bases between. CDR3 length: 11 amino acids. Germline CDR1 is SQVTM and CDR2 is ANQGSEA. The specimen sequenced was PBMCs. The chain carries TRBV29-1 and TRBJ1-2, with D unclear. The clonotype originates from a human donor in good health (CMV status not recorded). Some clones in this sample may be carry-over from other donors' samples. This CDR3 is CSVFGNYGYTF. CDR3 DNA sequence: TGCAGCGTTTTTGGGAACTATGGCTACACCTTC.